Listed below are T cell receptor beta chains from one sample, sequenced in a study of blood T cells in healthy people across ages. TCRdb passed the 5' RACE reads through MiXCR, listing each CDR3 protein once. The sample yields roughly 800,000 distinct CDR3 sequences, around a quarter seen once. These sequences were also reported in another study, on T cells of mothers and their children.

The sample was blood. The receptor set was obtained from a boy between 10 and 17 years old in good health. The CDR3 runs from the conserved cysteine through the conserved F or W. The order of the fields is D gene, V gene, J gene, clone size, CDR3 protein, CDR3 DNA. A D gene is named only where the DNA matches it firmly. Expanded clones get a size class; other rows say once, few or many, or leave the size out.

>NA|TRBV3-1|TRBJ2-1|NA
CAGSYLRGREGEQFF
TGTGCCGGCAGCTACCTCCGGGGCCGGGAAGGGGAGCAGTTCTTC
>TRBD2|TRBV3-1|TRBJ2-5|few
CASSQSASGGQETQYF
TGTGCCAGCAGCCAATCGGCCAGCGGGGGCCAAGAGACCCAGTACTTC
>NA|TRBV6-1|TRBJ2-5|NA
CASSEGTEETQYF
TGTGCCAGCAGTGAAGGGACAGAAGAGACCCAGTACTTC
>NA|TRBV9|TRBJ2-7|few
CASSVGGASAYEQYF
TGTGCCAGCAGCGTAGGGGGGGCATCAGCCTACGAGCAGTACTTC
>NA|TRBV16|TRBJ1-1|few
CASSRMTGVNTEAFF
TGTGCCAGCAGCCGCATGACAGGAGTAAACACTGAAGCTTTCTTT
>NA|TRBV7-9|TRBJ2-7|NA
CASVGIGWDEQYF
TGTGCCAGCGTTGGGATAGGTTGGGACGAGCAGTACTTC
>TRBD2|TRBV12-3/TRBV12-4|TRBJ2-5|NA
CASSRAGGPGETQYF
TGTGCCAGCAGTCGAGCGGGAGGGCCGGGCGAGACCCAGTACTTC
>NA|TRBV12-3/TRBV12-4|TRBJ1-2|NA
CASREAGRGNYGYTF
TGTGCCAGCAGAGAGGCGGGCAGGGGTAACTATGGCTACACCTTC
>NA|TRBV12-3/TRBV12-4|TRBJ2-7|few
CASSPRERGGPYEQYF
TGTGCCAGCAGTCCCCGCGAAAGGGGTGGTCCCTACGAGCAGTACTTC
>NA|TRBV9|TRBJ2-3|NA
CASSPDGRLTDTQYF
TGTGCCAGCAGCCCAGACGGGAGACTCACAGATACGCAGTATTTT
>TRBD2|TRBV20-1|TRBJ2-1|few
CSARVPVTSGRGNEQFF
TGCAGTGCTAGAGTCCCAGTGACTAGCGGGAGGGGAAATGAGCAGTTCTTC
>TRBD2|TRBV6-1|TRBJ2-3|NA
CATQHGLAGSIGTDTQYF
TGTGCCACCCAACACGGTCTAGCGGGATCGATAGGCACAGATACGCAGTATTTT
>TRBD2|TRBV4-3|TRBJ2-1|few
CASSGELAGGTDNEQFF
TGCGCCAGCAGCGGGGAACTAGCGGGGGGTACCGACAATGAGCAGTTCTTC
>NA|TRBV11-2|TRBJ2-4|NA
CASSFGRGIQYF
TGTGCCAGCAGCTTCGGTCGGGGCATTCAGTACTTC
>NA|TRBV19|TRBJ2-7|NA
CASSIQLEGFGEQYF
TGTGCCAGTAGTATTCAGCTGGAGGGTTTCGGCGAGCAGTACTTC
>TRBD1|TRBV15|TRBJ1-4|few
CATSRFRTGKGEKLFF
TGTGCCACCAGCAGGTTTCGGACAGGGAAGGGGGAAAAACTGTTTTTT
>TRBD2|TRBV20-1|TRBJ2-7|few
CSASPGGLAAGEQYF
TGCAGTGCTTCTCCGGGGGGACTAGCGGCGGGGGAGCAGTACTTC
>TRBD2|TRBV6-1|TRBJ2-5|NA
CASKAGTSGIAETQYF
TGTGCCAGCAAAGCCGGGACTAGCGGGATTGCGGAGACCCAGTACTTC
>TRBD2|TRBV5-6|TRBJ2-4|NA
CASSLPAGGPIAKNIQYF
TGTGCCAGCAGCTTGCCTGCGGGGGGCCCGATAGCCAAAAACATTCAGTACTTC
>NA|TRBV6-5|TRBJ2-5|few
CASSPSGDSQETQYF
TGTGCCAGCAGTCCGTCGGGGGACTCCCAAGAGACCCAGTACTTC
>NA|TRBV19|TRBJ1-1|few
CASSKTGTVNTEAFF
TGTGCCAGTAGTAAGACCGGGACGGTGAACACTGAAGCTTTCTTT
>NA|TRBV12-3/TRBV12-4|TRBJ2-7|few
CASSPTDRKPYEQYF
TGTGCCAGCAGTCCCACTGACAGGAAACCCTACGAGCAGTACTTC
>TRBD1|TRBV27|TRBJ2-5|NA
CASSSGTGRQETQYF
TGTGCCAGCAGTAGTGGGACAGGGCGGCAAGAGACCCAGTACTTC
>NA|TRBV29-1|TRBJ2-5|few
CSVRPLGGEEYF
TGCAGCGTCCGCCCCCTCGGAGGGGAAGAGTACTTC
>TRBD2|TRBV5-1|TRBJ2-7|NA
CASRLAGLISYEQYF
TGCGCCAGTCGACTAGCGGGACTAATCTCCTACGAGCAGTACTTC
>NA|TRBV20-1|TRBJ2-5|NA
CSARAQPTARGETQYF
TGCAGTGCTAGAGCCCAACCGACGGCGAGAGGAGAGACCCAGTACTTC
>NA|TRBV3-1|TRBJ1-1|few
CASSPLSVPNTEAFF
TGTGCCAGCAGCCCCCTATCGGTCCCGAACACTGAAGCTTTCTTT
>NA|TRBV20-1|TRBJ1-3|NA
CSARRDISGNTIYF
TGCAGTGCGCGCCGGGACATCTCTGGAAACACCATATATTTT
>TRBD1|TRBV29-1|TRBJ2-2|few
CSVGQGRTGELFF
TGCAGCGTTGGACAGGGCCGGACCGGGGAGCTGTTTTTT
>TRBD2|TRBV2|TRBJ2-7|NA
CASSGTSGFYEQYF
TGTGCCAGCAGTGGGACTAGCGGATTCTACGAGCAGTACTTC
>TRBD1|TRBV6-5|TRBJ1-1|few
CASSYSSLAKTGLNTEAFF
TGTGCCAGCAGTTATTCTTCCCTCGCAAAGACAGGGCTGAACACTGAAGCTTTCTTT
>TRBD2|TRBV13|TRBJ2-7|few
CASSPTSGPYEQHF
TGTGCCAGCAGCCCGACTAGCGGCCCCTACGAGCAGCACTTC
>NA|TRBV7-9|TRBJ2-5|NA
CASGIGQGGETQYF
TGTGCCAGCGGCATTGGACAGGGAGGGGAGACCCAGTACTTC
>NA|TRBV14|TRBJ2-1|few
CASSQESQDYNEQFF
TGTGCCAGCAGCCAAGAGTCACAGGACTACAATGAGCAGTTCTTC
>NA|TRBV7-9|TRBJ2-1|NA
CASSPAGAFNEQFF
TGTGCCAGCAGCCCGGCGGGCGCCTTCAATGAGCAGTTCTTC
>NA|TRBV7-9|TRBJ2-3|NA
CASRRLDTQYF
TGTGCCAGCAGGCGGCTTGATACGCAGTATTTT
>TRBD1|TRBV19|TRBJ2-5|NA
CASSDRGQGRETQYF
TGTGCCAGTAGCGATAGGGGACAGGGTCGAGAGACCCAGTACTTC
>NA|TRBV4-2|TRBJ2-7|NA
CASSQEASASSYEQYF
TGTGCCAGCAGCCAAGAAGCTAGCGCCTCCTCCTACGAGCAGTACTTC
>NA|TRBV19|TRBJ2-6|few
CASSRKGAKSGANVLTF
TGTGCCAGTAGTAGGAAAGGGGCTAAGTCTGGGGCCAACGTCCTGACTTTC
>TRBD2|TRBV4-3|TRBJ2-3|few
CASSQDLPLAGLGDTQYF
TGCGCCAGCAGCCAAGATCTCCCTCTAGCGGGGCTCGGGGATACGCAGTATTTT
>TRBD1|TRBV7-9|TRBJ2-7|few
CASSRKGQGAYEQYF
TGTGCCAGCAGCCGTAAGGGACAGGGTGCCTACGAGCAGTACTTC
>NA|TRBV29-1|TRBJ2-1|few
CSVVPAVGLLDGEQFF
TGCAGCGTTGTTCCCGCGGTGGGCCTACTGGACGGTGAGCAGTTCTTC
>TRBD1|TRBV27|TRBJ1-4|few
CASSPRTGATNEKLFF
TGTGCCAGCAGTCCGAGGACAGGTGCAACTAATGAAAAACTGTTTTTT
>TRBD1|TRBV24-1|TRBJ2-2|few
CATSAKPWDRTNTGELFF
TGTGCCACCAGTGCAAAACCCTGGGACAGGACGAACACCGGGGAGCTGTTTTTT
>NA|TRBV12-3/TRBV12-4|TRBJ2-7|NA
CASSRGHDRSSYEQYF
TGTGCCAGCAGCCGTGGGCACGACCGGAGCTCCTACGAGCAGTACTTC
>TRBD1|TRBV6-6|TRBJ1-4|NA
CASSGLQGKGEKLFF
TGTGCCAGCAGTGGACTACAGGGGAAGGGAGAAAAACTGTTTTTT